Reported below is one T cell receptor beta chain. This sample was included in a study of blood T cell repertoires in COVID-19. Study at large: Acute and convalescent COVID-19 specimens originated in the United States, Italy and Spain. Nucleic acid was either cDNA or gDNA, and it came from T cells, B-cell-depleted T cells, or PBMCs.

The CDR3 covers 12 residues. Trimming left V 1 base short and J 7 bases short, with 10 bases between. CDR1 and CDR2 from the germline V gene are GTSNPN and SVGIG (reference sequence). Original handling: Amplification of reference gene primers was used by the study to estimate nucleated cell counts. TCRdb's copy holds only in-frame clones and misses some; the assay was immunoSEQ multiplex PCR. V and J calls and clone size are those listed in that table; D and trimming were worked out from the DNA. This sample has roughly 140,000 clones; around 84% occur once, and the top ten carry 35% to 40%. The gene calls are TRBV30 and TRBJ1-2; maybe TRBD1 (5 bases). The sequencing input was peripheral blood. The receptor was derived from a human donor in a cohort sampled during active COVID-19. The CDR3 spells CAWSGDFRGYTF. The DNA of the CDR3 is TGTGCCTGGAGTGGGGACTTTCGTGGCTACACCTTC.